Sequencing of this TCR beta chain was carried out in a study of beta chain features in type 1 diabetes. Findings of the study overall: All four CD4+ subsets from Type 1 diabetes patients carried moderately but significantly shorter TCRB CDR3s.

The entirety of the isolated RNA underwent reverse transcription, so expressed TCRB transcripts were sequenced. Produced via immunoSEQ multiplex PCR; TCRdb's table is partial and in-frame only. Of 550,000 to 850,000 clones in the sample, around an eighth are singletons; the top ten hold less than 0.025%. This CDR3 is built from 14 residues. The V and J ends lost 0 bases and 4 bases respectively, with 8 bases between them. In germline, CDR1 is ENHRY, CDR2 SYGVKD. Every donor had blood drawn once into heparin, roughly 120 mL on average. Cell sorting via CD45RO/CCR7/CD25/CD127/CD95/CD27 was performed to obtain CD4+ naive, central memory, regulatory and stem cell-like memory cells. With respect to this clone: Its antigen is not identified.

V is TRBV10-3 and J is TRBJ2-3; maybe TRBD2 (5 bases). Sequences were obtained from naive CD4+ T cells from blood. This TCR was sampled from a man younger than 35 with type 1 diabetes. The CDR3 bases are TGTGCCATCAGTGAGTCATCCGGGGCAGATACGCAGTATTTT. This codes for CAISESSGADTQYF.